Each of the 8 T cell receptor beta chains below was sequenced from the same sample in a study of cytomegalovirus exposure and HLA in healthy donors. The PCR employed 60 Vbeta primers together with 13 Jbeta primers. Measured with immunoSEQ multiplex PCR; TCRdb has only the in-frame clones, and not every one. The data show about 160,000 clones, with 80% seen just once and roughly 9.7% held by the top ten. Sequenced input: PBMCs. These TCRs come from a man aged 18-30 years in good health and CMV-seropositive.

V usage is TRBV6-5 and J usage is TRBJ2-1; D not certain. V was trimmed by 3 bases and J by 4 bases, leaving 10 bases between them. The CDR3 consists of 14 residues. Germline values: CDR1 MNHEY, CDR2 SVGAGI. The CDR3 DNA reads as TGTGCCAGCAGTTATCGTGGCCCTTACAATGAGCAGTTCTTC. It translates to CASSYRGPYNEQFF.

The rearrangement links TRBV6-1 to TRBJ2-1; 9 bases line up with TRBD2. The CDR3 is 16 amino acids. With V trimmed by 4 bases and J by 1 base, 5 bases remained unmatched. Germline V gene data show CDR1 as MNHNS and CDR2 as SASEGT. This CDR3 reads CASSVHLAGSYNEQFF. As DNA, the CDR3 is TGTGCCAGCAGTGTACATCTAGCGGGGTCCTACAATGAGCAGTTCTTC.

The genes are TRBV18 and TRBJ1-1; no clear D. Germline V gene sequence: CDR1 KGHSH, CDR2 LQKENI. The CDR3 length is 14 residues. The V gene lost 3 bases and the J gene lost 0 bases, with 8 bases spanning the gap. CDR3 DNA: TGTGCCAGCTCACCCCGCGGGATGAACACTGAAGCTTTCTTT. Encoded protein: CASSPRGMNTEAFF.

In DNA form, the CDR3 reads TGTGCCATCGGGCAAGGGACTAGCGGAGCCTACGAGCAGTACTTC. Translated, it gives CAIGQGTSGAYEQYF. The chain joins TRBV10-3 to TRBJ2-7; 11 nucleotides align to TRBD2. The junction had 8 bases not matched to a gene; V was cut back by 8 bases and J by 2 bases. The germline gives CDR1 ENHRY, CDR2 SYGVKD. The CDR3 sequence is 15 residues long.

V and J are TRBV5-4 and TRBJ2-3; the match to TRBD2 covers 13 bases. The CDR3 contains 16 residues. Germline values: CDR1 SGHNT, CDR2 YYREEE (reference sequence). With V trimmed by 4 bases and J by 5 bases, 7 bases remained unmatched. This CDR3 reads CASSTGLAGARDTQYF. CDR3 DNA sequence: TGTGCCAGCAGCACCGGACTAGCGGGAGCCAGAGATACGCAGTATTTT. Variable domain in full (rest from reference TRBV5-4 and TRBJ2-3): ETGVTQSPTHLIKTRGQQVTLRCSSQSGHNTVSWYQQALGQGPQFIFQYYREEENGRGNFPPRFSGLQFPNYSSELNVNALELDDSALYLCASSTGLAGARDTQYFGPGTRLTVL.

The V gene is TRBV4-2, the J gene TRBJ2-2; 11 bases match TRBD2. There are 18 residues in the CDR3. Germline CDR1 and CDR2: LGHNA and YNFKEQ. V dropped 3 bases and J dropped 0; count of bases not matched to a gene: 6. CDR3 nucleotide sequence: TGTGCCAGCAGCCAGGAAGTGACTAGCGGGGCGAACACCGGGGAGCTGTTTTTT. Residues: CASSQEVTSGANTGELFF.

V is TRBV7-9 and J is TRBJ1-2; TRBD1 is a possible D gene (5 bases). The CDR3 is 13 residues long. V was shortened by 4 bases and J by 8 bases, with 14 bases between the two germline ends. CDR1 and CDR2 from the germline V gene are SEHNR and FQNEAQ (reference sequence). CDR3 DNA: TGTGCCAGCAGCTCGTTCCAGGGAGGCGGCTACACCTTC. This encodes CASSSFQGGGYTF.

The sample holds a few counts of this clone. CDR3 sequence (DNA): TGTGCCAGCAGCGGTTCCGGGTTTCAGGGCTATGGCTACACCTTC. Amino acid sequence: CASSGSGFQGYGYTF. The chain employs TRBV9 and TRBJ1-2, with a possible D match to TRBD1 (5 bases). The ends were cut back, 3 bases at V and 4 bases at J, with 16 bases in the middle. The CDR3 is 15 residues long. The V gene's germline CDR1 is SGDLS and CDR2 YYNGEE. Supplemented by reference TRBV9 and TRBJ1-2, the full variable domain reads DSGVTQTPKHLITATGQRVTLRCSPRSGDLSVYWYQQSLDQGLQFLIQYYNGEERAKGNILERFSAQQFPDLHSELNLSSLELGDSALYFCASSGSGFQGYGYTFGSGTRLTVV.